A single sample is the source of the 29 T cell receptor beta chains below, sequenced in a study of T cell clonality in common variable immunodeficiency. The protocol was immunoSEQ multiplex PCR, while the TCRdb copy is restricted to in-frame clones and leaves out a portion. This sample carries tens of thousands of clones, none of them present only once. The sequenced material came from peripheral blood mononuclear cells. The receptors derive from a person aged 18 to 70 in good health.

As regards this clone: The CDR3 is cut off 3 residues early in the read; its end comes from the germline J gene. This chain uses TRBV18 with TRBJ1-3; D unclear. This CDR3 comprises 16 residues. Trimming removed 2 bases from V and 0 bases from J, with 11 bases in between. Germline V lookup: CDR1 KGHSH, CDR2 LQKENI. The CDR3 DNA, read in part, is TGTGCCAGCTCACCAGCGGGCTTGAGCTCTGGAAACACC. This sequence encodes CASSPAGLSSGNT. The full CDR3 reads CASSPAGLSSGNTIYF.

This clone was detected ten times or more. The read comes to an end 3 residues before the CDR3 does, leaving the germline J gene to fill in the end. This rearrangement joins TRBV18 to TRBJ2-2; 10 bases fit TRBD1. The CDR3 length is 15 residues. CDR1 is KGHSH and CDR2 is LQKENI in the germline V gene. The chain's CDR3 is CASSPPGQGRAKLFF. The part of the CDR3 DNA that was read is TGTGCCAGCTCACCTCCGGGACAGGGGAGGGCAAAG.

This clone was seen at least ten times. The read comes to an end 3 residues before the CDR3 does, leaving the germline J gene to fill in the end. The gene calls are TRBV20-1 and TRBJ1-1, with D possibly being TRBD1 (5 bases). CDR1 and CDR2 (germline): DFQATT, SNEGSKA (reference sequence). The length of the CDR3 is 12 residues. The CDR3: CSARGLALGAFF. CDR3 DNA (partial): TGCAGTGCTAGGGGACTAGCTTTGGGA.

This clone was seen only a few times. The read is 3 residues too short to cover the CDR3 end, so that end is filled in from the germline J gene. V and J are TRBV7-2 and TRBJ1-4; D might be TRBD1 (5 bases). The CDR3 is 13 amino acids. CDR1 SGHTA and CDR2 FQGNSA come from the germline V gene. The CDR3 region is CASSFFGANVLFF. The covered CDR3 bases are TGTGCCAGCAGCTTTTTTGGGGCCAACGTA.

For this clone: The read stops 3 residues short of the end of the CDR3; the missing end is completed from the germline J gene. V is TRBV7-6 and J is TRBJ2-2, with D perhaps TRBD1 (6 bases). The CDR3 length is 15 residues. Germline V gene lookup returns CDR1 SGHVS and CDR2 FNYEAQ. CDR3 in amino acids: CASSAGQPSLSPLFF. The covered CDR3 bases are TGTGCCAGCAGCGCCGGACAGCCCTCACTTTCACCG.

This clone was counted ten times or more. The read comes to an end 3 residues before the CDR3 does, leaving the germline J gene to fill in the end. The gene calls are TRBV5-6 and TRBJ1-2; 10 nucleotides line up with TRBD1. Germline CDR1 reads SGHDT; CDR2 reads YYEEEE. CDR3 length equals 15 residues. With V trimmed by 3 bases and J by 6 bases, 8 bases remained unmatched. The DNA read from the CDR3 is TGTGCCAGCAGCTCCACGACAGGGGGCTTCAATGGC. It codes for CASSSTTGGFNG. The CDR3 as a whole reads CASSSTTGGFNGYTF.

A word on this clone: The CDR3 end is not reached by the read, which stops 3 residues before it; the germline J gene fills it in. The chain is built from TRBV19 and TRBJ1-2; D is possibly TRBD1 (6 bases). CDR1 and CDR2 (germline): LNHDA, SQIVND (reference sequence). The CDR3 has 15 residues. Trimming removed 7 bases at V and 4 bases at J, with 19 bases between. CDR3 bases read: TGTGCCAGTATCGGGCAGGGGCCTACCCTCTATGGC. Translated: CASIGQGPTLYG. The entire CDR3 protein reads CASIGQGPTLYGYTF. Complete variable domain (other parts from reference TRBV19 and TRBJ1-2): DGGITQSPKYLFRKEGQNVTLSCEQNLNHDAMYWYRQDPGQGLRLIYYSQIVNDFQKGDIAEGYSVSREKKESFPLTVTSAQKNPTAFYLCASIGQGPTLYGYTFGSGTRLTVV.

On this clone itself: With the read ending 3 residues before the CDR3 end, the germline J gene is used to fill in that end. The chain has TRBV18 and TRBJ2-2, with D possibly being TRBD1 (6 bases). The CDR3 spans 14 residues. The V gene's germline CDR1 is KGHSH and CDR2 LQKENI. CDR3 DNA, as far as it was read: TGTGCCAGCTCACCTGGGGCAGGGGATGAAAAG. Translated: CASSPGAGDEK. The complete CDR3 reads CASSPGAGDEKLFF. Drawing the rest from reference TRBV18 and TRBJ2-2, the complete variable domain is NAGVMQNPRHLVRRRGQEARLRCSPMKGHSHVYWYRQLPEEGLKFMVYLQKENIIDESGMPKERFSAEFPKEGPSILRIQQVVRGDSAAYFCASSPGAGDEKLFFGEGSRLTVL.

This clone was detected only a few times. With the read ending 3 residues before the CDR3 end, the germline J gene is used to fill in that end. The rearrangement links TRBV6-1 to TRBJ1-2; unclear D gene. Germline V gives CDR1 MNHNS, CDR2 SASEGT. The CDR3 is made up of 14 amino acids. This CDR3 reads CASSESLVRDDYTF. Incomplete CDR3 DNA: TGTGCCAGCAGTGAATCCCTAGTACGAGATGAC.

This clone was seen only a few times. The read ends 3 residues early relative to the CDR3; the germline J gene fills the gap. The J gene is TRBJ1-5, the V gene TRBV6-1; D may be TRBD1 (6 bases). The CDR3 extends over 15 amino acids. V lost 4 bases and J 6 bases, leaving 16 bases between the germline ends. Germline assignment: CDR1 MNHNS and CDR2 SASEGT. CDR3 residues: CASSGGGQFFQPQHF. The covered CDR3 bases are TGTGCCAGCAGTGGGGGGGGGCAGTTCTTTCAGCCC.

A note on this clone: The read gets to within 3 residues of the CDR3 end, and the germline J gene fills in the rest. V gene TRBV7-2 combines with J gene TRBJ2-1, with D perhaps TRBD2 (6 bases). The CDR3 length is 14 residues. Per the germline V gene, CDR1 is SGHTA and CDR2 is FQGNSA. Trimming left V 7 bases short and J 8 bases short, with 18 bases between. CDR3 residues: CASKEGLASDEQFF. The DNA read from the CDR3 is TGTGCCAGCAAGGAGGGCCTAGCGAGCGATGAG. The variable domain in full, completed from reference TRBV7-2 and TRBJ2-1, reads GAGVSQSPSNKVTEKGKDVELRCDPISGHTALYWYRQSLGQGLEFLIYFQGNSAPDKSGLPSDRFSAERTGGSVSTLTIQRTQQEDSAVYLCASKEGLASDEQFFGPGTRLTVL.

This clone was seen at least ten times. The read gets to within 3 residues of the CDR3 end, and the germline J gene fills in the rest. Other nucleotide sequences in the sample specify the same CDR3. The V and J genes are TRBV10-3 and TRBJ1-2; possible D gene TRBD1, 6 bases. V lost 0 bases and J lost 4, with 12 bases in between. CDR1 and CDR2 (germline): ENHRY, SYGVKD. The CDR3 sequence is 15 residues long. The CDR3 DNA, read in part, is TGTGCCATCAGTGAGTCCGGGGGGGCTGGCTATGGC. Translation gives CAISESGGAGYG. From start to end, the CDR3 is CAISESGGAGYGYTF.

Turning to this clone: With the read ending 3 residues before the CDR3 end, the germline J gene is used to fill in that end. This chain connects TRBV20-1 to TRBJ2-7; no clear D gene. Looked up from germline, CDR1 is DFQATT and CDR2 is SNEGSKA (reference sequence). The CDR3 runs to 11 residues. Trimming took 2 bases from V and 5 from J, leaving 7 bases between them. CDR3 in amino acids: CSARLVDEQYF. The part of the CDR3 DNA that was read is TGCAGTGCTAGACTAGTCGACGAG.

This clone occurred many times. The read comes to an end 3 residues before the CDR3 does, leaving the germline J gene to fill in the end. V and J are TRBV20-1 and TRBJ2-7; a weak D match, TRBD1 (6 bases). Trimming took 8 bases from V and 2 from J, leaving 25 bases between them. CDR1 and CDR2 from the germline V gene are DFQATT and SNEGSKA (reference sequence). The CDR3 contains 16 residues. CDR3 region: CSSAMTAGVQPYEQYF. The covered CDR3 bases are TGCAGTTCCGCCATGACGGCAGGGGTCCAACCCTACGAG.

This clone was detected ten times or more. Read coverage stops 3 residues before the CDR3 terminus; the germline J gene supplies the remainder. This chain joins TRBV30 and TRBJ2-1; 12 bases agree with TRBD1. The V and J ends lost 2 bases and 8 bases, in that order; junction bases with no gene match: 4. The CDR3 is 14 residues long. CDR1 and CDR2 from the germline V gene are GTSNPN and SVGIG (reference sequence). The CDR3 DNA, read in part, is TGTGCCTGGAGTTGGGGACAGGGGGCGGATGAG. The encoded protein is CAWSWGQGADE. The CDR3, in full, reads CAWSWGQGADEQFF.

This clone was seen many times. Partial CDR3 DNA: TGCGCCAGCAGCTTGGGGGGGCTTCATCCCGACTTTGAA. This sequence encodes CASSLGGLHPDFE. The whole CDR3 sequence is CASSLGGLHPDFEAFF. The chain has TRBV5-1 and TRBJ1-1, with TRBD1 as a possible D gene (6 bases). Sequencing ends 3 residues short of the CDR3 end; the germline J gene provides the rest. V gave up 0 bases and J gave up 7 bases, with 19 bases separating them. The CDR3 extends over 16 amino acids. In germline, CDR1 is SGHRS, CDR2 YFSETQ.

This clone was detected many times. The read falls 3 residues short of the CDR3 end, and the missing part is taken from the germline J gene. This chain links TRBV7-9 with TRBJ1-4, with D possibly TRBD1 on 6 matching bases. The CDR3 is 15 residues long. Germline V gives CDR1 SEHNR, CDR2 FQNEAQ (reference sequence). Trimming removed 2 bases from V and 5 bases from J, with 12 bases in between. CDR3 DNA, as far as it was read: TGTGCCAGCAGCTTACATACAGGGAGGAATGAAAAA. Amino acid sequence: CASSLHTGRNEK. The full CDR3 reads CASSLHTGRNEKLFF.

This clone was seen repeatedly, ten times or more. The read terminates 3 residues before the CDR3 end, so the remaining end is supplied by the germline J gene. The chain joins TRBV20-1 to TRBJ1-1; D ambiguous. V lost 0 bases to trimming and J lost 0 bases, with 20 bases between them. This CDR3 contains 18 residues. Germline CDR1 DFQATT, CDR2 SNEGSKA (reference sequence). The covered CDR3 bases are TGCAGTGCTAGAGACATCCGGAGAAGCACAGTTATGAACACTGAA. This encodes CSARDIRRSTVMNTE. The whole CDR3 protein reads CSARDIRRSTVMNTEAFF.

The part of the CDR3 DNA that was read is TGTGCCAGTGAACAGGGGTACACCGGGGAG. Translation gives CASEQGYTGE. The CDR3 reads in full as CASEQGYTGELFF. The chain employs TRBV19 and TRBJ2-2, with 7 bases identical to TRBD1. Coverage ceases 3 residues before the CDR3 finishes, and the germline J gene fills in the end. The CDR3 spans 13 residues. Per germline, CDR1 LNHDA and CDR2 SQIVND (reference sequence). Trimming cost V 8 bases and J 3 bases; bases outside gene matches: 3. The complete variable domain, with remaining parts taken from reference TRBV19 and TRBJ2-2, reads DGGITQSPKYLFRKEGQNVTLSCEQNLNHDAMYWYRQDPGQGLRLIYYSQIVNDFQKGDIAEGYSVSREKKESFPLTVTSAQKNPTAFYLCASEQGYTGELFFGEGSRLTVL.

This clone was seen ten or more times. Read coverage stops 3 residues before the CDR3 terminus; the germline J gene supplies the remainder. The V call is TRBV5-5, the J call TRBJ1-1; D might be TRBD1 (6 bases). CDR1 is SGHKS and CDR2 is YYEKEE in the germline V gene (reference sequence). This CDR3 has 15 residues. The V and J ends lost 0 bases and 6 bases respectively, with 15 bases between them. The CDR3 DNA, read in part, is TGTGCCAGCAGCTTGGCCGTGTGGGGGCGGGCTGAA. Translation gives CASSLAVWGRAE. In full, the CDR3 reads CASSLAVWGRAEAFF.

As concerns this clone: The sequenced fragment ends 3 residues before the CDR3 boundary, so the rest is inferred from the germline J gene. V is TRBV5-1 and J is TRBJ2-7, with D tentatively TRBD2 (5 bases). Germline CDR1 is SGHRS and CDR2 is YFSETQ. There are 13 residues in the CDR3. V lost 7 bases and J 5 bases, leaving 16 bases between the germline ends. This chain's CDR3 is CASSDWNDDEQYF. CDR3 bases read: TGCGCCAGCTCGGACTGGAATGACGACGAG.

Concerning this clone: The DNA ends 3 residues before the CDR3 does, and the rest of the CDR3 is filled in from the germline J gene. The rearrangement uses TRBV6-2 or TRBV6-3 and TRBJ2-3; unclear D gene. Germline assignment: CDR1 MNHEY and CDR2 SVGEGT. This CDR3 contains 13 residues. The CDR3 sequence is CASSYSDNQPQYF. Incomplete CDR3 DNA: TGTGCCAGCAGTTACAGTGACAATCAGCCG.

As to this clone: The read terminates 3 residues ahead of where the CDR3 ends, so the germline J gene completes it. The V gene is TRBV18, the J gene TRBJ1-2; 12 bases map to TRBD1. The CDR3 covers 14 residues. Germline V gene data show CDR1 as KGHSH and CDR2 as LQKENI. CDR3 DNA, as far as it was read: TGTGCCAGCTCACTGGGACAGGGGGCCGGCGAC. Its protein is CASSLGQGAGD. The CDR3 in its entirety is CASSLGQGAGDYTF. The variable domain in full, with the rest retrieved from reference TRBV18 and TRBJ1-2, is NAGVMQNPRHLVRRRGQEARLRCSPMKGHSHVYWYRQLPEEGLKFMVYLQKENIIDESGMPKERFSAEFPKEGPSILRIQQVVRGDSAAYFCASSLGQGAGDYTFGSGTRLTVV.

This clone was observed at least ten times. CDR3 bases read: TGTGCCAGCAGCTTTGGGACTGCGGGCTACAATGAG. As protein: CASSFGTAGYNE. The full CDR3 sequence reads CASSFGTAGYNEQFF. The rearrangement links TRBV5-6 to TRBJ2-1; a possible D gene is TRBD2 (6 bases). The read finishes 3 residues shy of the CDR3 end, and the germline J gene is used to complete it. This CDR3 has 15 residues. Trimming stripped 2 bases from V and 3 bases from J, with 12 bases between. Germline V gene data show CDR1 as SGHDT and CDR2 as YYEEEE.

In its sample, this clone was seen many times. Read coverage stops 3 residues before the CDR3 terminus; the germline J gene supplies the remainder. This sequence joins TRBV7-2 and TRBJ2-7, with 10 bases that match TRBD2. The germline V gene has CDR1 SGHTA and CDR2 FQGNSA. V gave up 0 bases and J gave up 2 bases; unmatched junction bases: 10. The CDR3 has 18 residues. CDR3 residues: CASSLAVASGSRTYEQYF. The CDR3 bases that were read are TGTGCCAGCAGCTTAGCGGTAGCTAGCGGGAGTAGGACCTACGAG.

Notes on this clone: The junction departs from the called germline gene at one end, perhaps through a read error. CDR3 bases read: TGTACCAGTACCCCCGGCGGTAGTACCGGGGAG. It translates to CTSTPGGSTGE. The full CDR3 protein reads CTSTPGGSTGELFF. V and J are TRBV7-8 and TRBJ2-2; D not certain. The observed sequence ends 3 residues before the CDR3 terminus, with the missing tail filled in from the germline J gene. There are 14 residues in the CDR3. Per germline, CDR1 SGHVS and CDR2 FQNEAQ.

At least ten counts were recorded for this clone. The read ends 3 residues early relative to the CDR3; the germline J gene fills the gap. This sequence joins TRBV18 and TRBJ2-1, with TRBD1 identical over 9 bases. Germline V gene data show CDR1 as KGHSH and CDR2 as LQKENI. J lost 0 bases, V lost 1 base, and 7 bases had no gene match. The CDR3 length is 18 residues. Partial CDR3 DNA: TGTGCCAGCTCACCACAGTTCGGGACAGGGAGCTCCTACAATGAG. It is translated as CASSPQFGTGSSYNE. The entire CDR3 reads CASSPQFGTGSSYNEQFF.

Concerning this clone itself: The CDR3 extends 3 residues past the end of the read, so its final part is completed from the germline J gene. V and J are TRBV19 and TRBJ2-2; D perhaps matches TRBD1 (5 bases). The germline CDR1 and CDR2 sequences are LNHDA and SQIVND (reference sequence). CDR3 length: 16 amino acids. CDR3 in amino acids: CASSKGQDATNEKLFF. The part of the CDR3 DNA that was read is TGTGCCAGTAGTAAGGGGCAGGATGCAACTAATGAAAAG. Full variable domain (missing parts from reference TRBV19 and TRBJ2-2): DGGITQSPKYLFRKEGQNVTLSCEQNLNHDAMYWYRQDPGQGLRLIYYSQIVNDFQKGDIAEGYSVSREKKESFPLTVTSAQKNPTAFYLCASSKGQDATNEKLFFGEGSRLTVL.

This clone was observed at least ten times. This CDR3 reads CASSLTSGSPQHF. The CDR3 DNA, read in part, is TGTGCCAGCAGCTTGACTAGCGGGAGCCCC. The chain combines TRBV11-2 with TRBJ1-5, with unresolved D. The missing CDR3 end, 3 residues past where the read stops, is filled in from the germline J gene. This CDR3 contains 13 residues. Germline-derived CDR1 and CDR2 are SGHAT and FQNNGV.